Reported below is one T cell receptor beta chain. The antigen is unknown. This sample was included in a study of cytomegalovirus exposure and HLA in healthy donors. PCR was performed using 60 Vbeta and 13 Jbeta primers. Some clones are missing from TCRdb's copy, which holds only in-frame ones; the method was immunoSEQ multiplex PCR. The sample includes 140,000 to 150,000 clones, 70% to 80% of them seen just once. V trimming: 6 bases; J trimming: 3 bases; junction bases outside the gene matches: 6. The CDR3 has 15 residues. Germline V gene lookup returns CDR1 MNHEY and CDR2 SVGAGI. Study observations and caveats: In a later analysis, more than 15,000 TCR beta sequences were associated with HLA alleles at 0.05 false discovery rate.

The TCR sequence derives from a woman aged 55 to 70 in good health and CMV-seropositive. The chain uses TRBV6-5 and TRBJ2-7; TRBD2 aligns across 12 bases. The sample was PBMCs. This CDR3 reads CASSRWTSGVYEQYF. DNA for the CDR3: TGTGCCAGCAGCCGATGGACTAGCGGGGTCTACGAGCAGTACTTC.